Each of the 32 T cell receptor beta chains below was sequenced from the same sample in a study of blood T cell repertoires in COVID-19. The protocol was immunoSEQ multiplex PCR, while the TCRdb copy is restricted to in-frame clones and leaves out a portion. Of just over 150,000 clones listed, roughly 90% are singletons. Material: PBMCs or T cells enriched from blood (not recorded which). Every receptor here comes from a woman aged 50 to 60 who had recovered from COVID-19.

The genes are TRBV27 and TRBJ2-6; D is unresolved. The CDR3 loop spans 15 amino acids. V lost 7 bases and J 2 bases, leaving 12 bases between the germline ends. Germline CDR1 and CDR2: MNHEY and SMNVEV (reference sequence). CDR3 coding DNA: TGTGCCAGCAACTTTGGGCGCCCTGGGGCCAACGTCCTGACTTTC. This encodes CASNFGRPGANVLTF.

This chain connects TRBV27 to TRBJ1-1; 8 nucleotides match TRBD1. This CDR3 region has 14 residues. V was pared by 3 bases and J by 9 bases, with 9 bases of the junction left unmatched. Germline V gene data show CDR1 as MNHEY and CDR2 as SMNVEV (reference sequence). CDR3 bases: TGTGCCAGCAGTTTTTTTGGACAGGGATTTAAAGCTTTCTTT. This encodes CASSFFGQGFKAFF.

The rearrangement uses TRBV29-1 and TRBJ1-1, with TRBD1 matching 8 bases. With V trimmed by 3 bases and J by 5 bases, 11 bases remained unmatched. Germline CDR1 and CDR2: SQVTM and ANQGSEA. The CDR3 has 15 residues. The DNA for the CDR3 is TGCAGCGTTGACCCCAGGGGGCTTTCGGGAACTGAAGCTTTCTTT. Translating gives CSVDPRGLSGTEAFF.

The rearrangement uses TRBV18 and TRBJ1-5; tentative D call: TRBD1 (5 bases). Trimming left V 6 bases short and J 4 bases short, with 16 bases between. Germline V gene data show CDR1 as KGHSH and CDR2 as LQKENI. The CDR3 is 15 amino acids. In nucleotides, the CDR3 is TGTGCCAGCTCCGGGGGGATAGGTACGAATCAGCCCCAGCATTTT. It codes for CASSGGIGTNQPQHF. The full variable domain, in which reference TRBV18 and TRBJ1-5 provide the parts outside the CDR3, is NAGVMQNPRHLVRRRGQEARLRCSPMKGHSHVYWYRQLPEEGLKFMVYLQKENIIDESGMPKERFSAEFPKEGPSILRIQQVVRGDSAAYFCASSGGIGTNQPQHFGDGTRLSIL.

The chain links TRBV12-3 or TRBV12-4 to TRBJ2-3; D gene uncertain. Deletions cut 3 bases from V and 3 bases from J, with 7 bases between. This CDR3 is 13 amino acids long. CDR3 sequence (DNA): TGTGCCAGCAGTTTTTCTAGGACAGATACGCAGTATTTT. Translated, it gives CASSFSRTDTQYF.

The rearrangement links TRBV3-1 (or the pseudogene TRBV3-2) to TRBJ2-3; 16 bases map to TRBD2. The CDR3 contains 19 residues. Germline lookup yields CDR1 LGHDT and CDR2 YNNKEL (reference sequence). J lost 0 bases, V lost 3 bases, and 6 bases had no gene match. The CDR3 region is CASSQEGLAGGVSTDTQYF. In DNA form, the CDR3 reads TGTGCCAGCAGCCAGGAGGGACTAGCGGGGGGGGTTAGCACAGATACGCAGTATTTT.

This clone was detected once. This chain uses TRBV7-2 with TRBJ2-2; the match to TRBD2 covers 7 bases. Germline V gene data show CDR1 as SGHTA and CDR2 as FQGNSA. Unmatched junction bases numbered 2, after V lost 0 bases and J lost 7 bases. There are 14 residues in the CDR3. DNA for the CDR3: TGTGCCAGCAGCTTAGCATCGGGGGGCGGGGAGCTGTTTTTT. Its protein product is CASSLASGGGELFF.

This clone was counted once. The rearrangement uses TRBV7-3 and TRBJ2-3; TRBD2 is a possible D gene (5 bases). The CDR3 covers 16 residues. Trimming cost V 1 base and J 0 bases, with 11 bases left between them. Germline-derived CDR1 and CDR2 are SGHTA and FQGTGA. In DNA, the CDR3 is TGTGCCAGCAGCTTAAACCCGGGGAGCAGCACAGATACGCAGTATTTT. Its protein product is CASSLNPGSSTDTQYF.

V and J are TRBV7-6 and TRBJ2-1; D is possibly TRBD1 (5 bases). V was clipped by 3 bases and J by 5 bases, with 14 bases between them. Germline assignment: CDR1 SGHVS and CDR2 FNYEAQ. The CDR3 is made up of 15 amino acids. The CDR3 loop is CASSFWQGSNNEQFF. The DNA for the CDR3 is TGTGCCAGCAGCTTTTGGCAGGGCAGCAACAATGAGCAGTTCTTC.

V usage is TRBV5-1 and J usage is TRBJ2-3; 8 bases are shared with TRBD2. The CDR3 runs 18 residues. V lost 0 bases and J lost 0; bases outside the gene matches: 9. Germline CDR1 is SGHRS and CDR2 is YFSETQ. CDR3 sequence (DNA): TGCGCCAGCAGCTTGGCCTTCGGCGGGGGGCTAAGCACAGATACGCAGTATTTT. It encodes CASSLAFGGGLSTDTQYF. Complete variable domain (other parts from reference TRBV5-1 and TRBJ2-3): KAGVTQTPRYLIKTRGQQVTLSCSPISGHRSVSWYQQTPGQGLQFLFEYFSETQRNKGNFPGRFSGRQFSNSRSEMNVSTLELGDSALYLCASSLAFGGGLSTDTQYFGPGTRLTVL.

The rearrangement links TRBV18 to TRBJ2-2, with 7 bases identical to TRBD1. The CDR3 spans 15 residues. The junction had 3 bases not matched to a gene; V was cut back by 1 base and J by 4 bases. Germline CDR1 reads KGHSH; CDR2 reads LQKENI. The chain's CDR3 is CASSPRTGATGELFF. CDR3 DNA sequence: TGTGCCAGCTCACCACGTACAGGGGCCACCGGGGAGCTGTTTTTT.

The chain is built from TRBV7-2 and TRBJ2-1; a weak D match, TRBD2 (6 bases). Germline V CDR1 and CDR2: SGHTA, FQGNSA. Trimming took 2 bases from V and 4 from J, leaving 12 bases between them. The CDR3 totals 15 residues. The CDR3 nucleotides read TGTGCCAGCAGCTTATCTATCGGGAGATACAATGAGCAGTTCTTC. Translation gives CASSLSIGRYNEQFF.

The chain links TRBV9 to TRBJ2-3; no firm D call. Trimming removed 1 base from V and 0 bases from J, with 9 bases in between. Germline CDR1 reads SGDLS; CDR2 reads YYNGEE. CDR3 length: 15 amino acids. The DNA of the CDR3 is TGTGCCAGCAGCGTACTTCCGCGGAGCACAGATACGCAGTATTTT. Protein product: CASSVLPRSTDTQYF.

This clone came up once. The J gene is TRBJ2-1, the V gene TRBV2, with a weak D call TRBD2 (5 bases). The CDR3 extends over 15 amino acids. V shed 6 bases and J shed 0 bases, with 12 bases lying between them. Germline lookup yields CDR1 SNHLY and CDR2 FYNNEI. This CDR3 is CASRPQRSSYNEQFF. CDR3 nucleotides: TGTGCCAGCAGACCCCAGCGGAGCTCCTACAATGAGCAGTTCTTC.

This chain connects TRBV18 to TRBJ1-2; no definite D call. The V gene's germline CDR1 is KGHSH and CDR2 LQKENI. The CDR3 runs to 15 residues. Between the trimmed V and J ends, which lost 0 bases and 2 bases, there was a span of 10 bases. Here the CDR3 DNA reads TGTGCCAGCTCACCACCGGGAGCAGCGAACTATGGCTACACCTTC. Translated, it gives CASSPPGAANYGYTF.

This clone showed up just once. The chain employs TRBV12-5 and TRBJ1-6; TRBD1 matches 12 bases. The CDR3 has 17 amino acids. With 2 bases clipped from V and 10 bases from J, the junction kept 9 bases outside the gene matches. From germline, CDR1 is LGHNT and CDR2 FRNRAP. Here the CDR3 reads CASGLTPGTGGRSPLHF. CDR3 DNA: TGTGCTAGTGGTTTGACTCCCGGGACAGGGGGCCGGTCACCCCTCCACTTT. Full variable domain (outside the CDR3, taken from reference TRBV12-5 and TRBJ1-6): DARVTQTPRHKVTEMGQEVTMRCQPILGHNTVFWYRQTMMQGLELLAYFRNRAPLDDSGMPKDRFSAEMPDATLATLKIQPSEPRDSAVYFCASGLTPGTGGRSPLHFGNGTRLTVT.

This rearrangement joins TRBV7-8 to TRBJ2-4; D is unclear. This CDR3 has 12 residues. V lost 5 bases, J lost 5 bases, and 7 bases lay in between. Germline CDR1 and CDR2: SGHVS and FQNEAQ. The CDR3 loop is CASSRQENIQYF. In DNA, the CDR3 is TGTGCCAGCAGCCGGCAGGAAAACATTCAGTACTTC.

The chain links TRBV7-9 to TRBJ1-1; TRBD1 is a possible D gene (5 bases). Trimming shortened V by 5 bases and J by 12 bases, and 16 bases separated the two germline ends. Germline loops: CDR1 SEHNR, CDR2 FQNEAQ (reference sequence). The CDR3 runs 12 residues. The CDR3 here is CASSPPGGEPFF. The CDR3 DNA sequence: TGTGCCAGCAGCCCCCCCGGGGGGGAACCTTTCTTT.

The genes are TRBV19 and TRBJ2-7, with D possibly matching TRBD1 (7 bases). The CDR3 consists of 14 residues. CDR1 is LNHDA, CDR2 SQIVND, per germline (reference sequence). Trimming stripped 3 bases from V and 2 bases from J, with 11 bases between. Here the CDR3 reads CASSMEGAAYEQYF. In nucleotides, the CDR3 is TGTGCCAGTAGTATGGAGGGGGCTGCCTACGAGCAGTACTTC.

The rearrangement uses TRBV19 and TRBJ1-2; tentatively, D is TRBD1 (5 bases). This CDR3 has 17 amino acids. V lost 7 bases to trimming and J lost 1 base, with 22 bases between them. Per germline, CDR1 LNHDA and CDR2 SQIVND (reference sequence). CDR3: CASIRRAGQGFNYGYTF. In DNA, the CDR3 is TGTGCCAGTATACGGAGGGCGGGCCAGGGCTTTAACTATGGCTACACCTTC.

This chain connects TRBV19 to TRBJ1-2; D gene unclear. The CDR3 spans 15 residues. CDR1 and CDR2 (germline): LNHDA, SQIVND (reference sequence). Trimming removed 1 base at V and 5 bases at J, with 14 bases between. The chain's CDR3 is CASSIVAGMEYGYTF. The CDR3, as DNA: TGTGCCAGTAGTATAGTGGCCGGGATGGAATATGGCTACACCTTC.

The chain couples TRBV5-1 to TRBJ1-1; 8 nucleotides agree with TRBD1. Per the germline V gene, CDR1 is SGHRS and CDR2 is YFSETQ. With V trimmed by 0 bases and J by 1 base, 2 bases remained unmatched. This CDR3 is 15 amino acids long. The CDR3 loop is CASSLAGQGNTEAFF. In DNA form, the CDR3 reads TGCGCCAGCAGCTTGGCCGGACAGGGGAACACTGAAGCTTTCTTT.

This clone was seen only a few times. The chain couples TRBV9 to TRBJ1-3, with TRBD1 matching 7 bases. Germline V CDR1 and CDR2: SGDLS, YYNGEE. CDR3 length: 14 amino acids. J gave up 0 bases and V 5 bases, and 2 bases lay outside the gene matches. CDR3 region: CASSGTASGNTIYF. The CDR3 bases are TGTGCCAGCAGTGGGACAGCCTCTGGAAACACCATATATTTT.

The V call is TRBV7-2, the J call TRBJ2-3; D may be TRBD2 (5 bases). This CDR3 comprises 14 residues. V shed 4 bases and J shed 8 bases, with 16 bases lying between them. Germline loops: CDR1 SGHTA, CDR2 FQGNSA. The CDR3 DNA reads TGTGCCAGCAGCTACCCCTTCCCCGGAGGTACGCAGTATTTT. Its translation is CASSYPFPGGTQYF.

V and J are TRBV3-1 (or the pseudogene TRBV3-2) and TRBJ1-2; 8 bases match TRBD1. Germline V gives CDR1 LGHDT, CDR2 YNNKEL (reference sequence). The CDR3 loop spans 14 amino acids. After removal of 1 base from V and 3 bases from J, the junction contained 1 base not matched to a gene. This chain's CDR3 is CASSQVTGDYGYTF. CDR3 in DNA: TGTGCCAGCAGCCAAGTGACAGGGGACTATGGCTACACCTTC.

The J gene is TRBJ2-1, the V gene TRBV7-2; 8 bases agree with TRBD2. Germline loops: CDR1 SGHTA, CDR2 FQGNSA. The CDR3 loop spans 14 amino acids. J gave up 9 bases and V 5 bases, and 9 bases lay outside the gene matches. In DNA form, the CDR3 reads TGTGCCAGCAGCCCTCAGCGGGGGTTGGGTGAGCAGTTCTTC. Translating it yields CASSPQRGLGEQFF.

V and J are TRBV5-4 and TRBJ1-2; 7 positions match TRBD1. V shed 4 bases, J shed 4 bases, and the junction held 13 bases outside the gene matches. Germline CDR1 reads SGHNT; CDR2 reads YYREEE (reference sequence). There are 16 residues in the CDR3. The CDR3 spells CASSPSGTDKLYGYTF. CDR3 sequence (DNA): TGTGCCAGCAGCCCCTCCGGGACAGACAAACTCTATGGCTACACCTTC.

The V gene is TRBV5-6, the J gene TRBJ1-1; TRBD1 aligns across 8 bases. Germline V gene sequence: CDR1 SGHDT, CDR2 YYEEEE. The V gene end was trimmed by 4 bases and the J gene end by 1 base; junction bases not matched to a gene: 3. This CDR3 has 14 residues. The CDR3 nucleotides read TGTGCCAGCAGCCGGGGGACAGGGAACACTGAAGCTTTCTTT. It encodes CASSRGTGNTEAFF. Looking up the rest from reference TRBV5-6 and TRBJ1-1 gives the full variable domain: DAGVTQSPTHLIKTRGQQVTLRCSPKSGHDTVSWYQQALGQGPQFIFQYYEEEERQRGNFPDRFSGHQFPNYSSELNVNALLLGDSALYLCASSRGTGNTEAFFGQGTRLTVV.

The genes are TRBV29-1 and TRBJ2-7; the match to TRBD1 covers 8 bases. J was trimmed by 3 bases and V by 6 bases; bases with no gene match: 4. The CDR3 length is 12 residues. Germline V gene sequence: CDR1 SQVTM, CDR2 ANQGSEA. CDR3 loop: CSVKQGDYEQYF. CDR3 in DNA: TGCAGCGTAAAACAGGGGGACTACGAGCAGTACTTC.

This sequence joins TRBV27 and TRBJ1-2, with D maybe TRBD1 (5 bases). Trimming shortened V by 6 bases and J by 4 bases, and 15 bases separated the two germline ends. From germline, CDR1 is MNHEY and CDR2 SMNVEV (reference sequence). This CDR3 has 14 amino acids. The CDR3 spells CASSPQGPGYGYTF. CDR3 coding DNA: TGTGCCAGCAGCCCCCAGGGCCCTGGCTATGGCTACACCTTC.

V gene TRBV2 combines with J gene TRBJ1-1; the match to TRBD1 covers 9 bases. This CDR3 spans 14 amino acids. From germline, CDR1 is SNHLY and CDR2 FYNNEI. Germline trimming cut 4 bases from V and 6 bases from J; bases unmatched to any gene: 6. The CDR3 nucleotides are TGTGCCAGCAGTGTGAGGGGACAGGGCCCTGAAGCTTTCTTT. It is translated as CASSVRGQGPEAFF.

The gene calls are TRBV7-9 and TRBJ2-7, with a weak D call TRBD2 (5 bases). Per the germline V gene, CDR1 is SEHNR and CDR2 is FQNEAQ (reference sequence). The V end lost 5 bases, the J end lost 0 bases, and 14 bases lay between the germline ends. The CDR3 has 15 amino acids. CDR3 bases: TGTGCCAGCAGCCTGGGAGCGGTCCTCTCCTACGAGCAGTACTTC. Its protein is CASSLGAVLSYEQYF.